This T cell receptor (beta chain) was sequenced during a study of shared clonotypes between healthy human individuals. The V end lost 5 bases, the J end lost 5 bases, and 16 bases lay between the germline ends. The germline gives CDR1 MNHNY, CDR2 SVGAGI (reference sequence). The CDR3 extends over 14 amino acids. The study ran the assay at deep level. Repertoires were generated with immunoSEQ multiplex PCR, while TCRdb's copy carries only in-frame clones and drops some. The sample comprises fewer than 850,000 clones, 60% to 80% of which are singletons, and approximately 1.8% rests with the top ten. The specimen was memory CD4+ T cells sorted from blood. Subset denoted: CD45RA-negative fraction. The TCR was taken from a woman in her twenties or thirties in good health. The V and J genes are TRBV6-6 and TRBJ2-7, with a possible D match to TRBD1 (6 bases). The CDR3 loop reads CASSQNRELNEQYF. CDR3 in DNA: TGTGCCAGCAGTCAGAACAGGGAGTTGAACGAGCAGTACTTC.